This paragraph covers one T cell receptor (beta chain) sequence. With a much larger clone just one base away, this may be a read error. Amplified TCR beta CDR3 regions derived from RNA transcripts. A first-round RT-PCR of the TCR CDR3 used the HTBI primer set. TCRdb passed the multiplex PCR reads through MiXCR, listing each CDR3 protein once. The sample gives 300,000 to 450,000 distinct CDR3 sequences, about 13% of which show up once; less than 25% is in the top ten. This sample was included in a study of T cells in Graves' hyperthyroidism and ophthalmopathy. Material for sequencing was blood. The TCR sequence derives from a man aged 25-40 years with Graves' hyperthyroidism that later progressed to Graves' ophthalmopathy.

CDR3 loop: CASSPQGLRNAGELFF. The CDR3 DNA reads as TGTGCCAGCAGTCCCCAGGGACTAAGGAACGCCGGGGAGCTGTTTTTT. The V and J genes are TRBV27 and TRBJ2-2, with TRBD2 identical over 7 bases. The CDR3 is 16 amino acids. CDR1 is MNHEY, CDR2 SMNVEV, per germline (reference sequence).